Below, 23 T cell receptor beta chains from the same sample are listed, as sequenced in a study of cytomegalovirus exposure and HLA in healthy donors. Researchers ran the PCR with 60 Vbeta and 13 Jbeta primers. Sequencing used immunoSEQ multiplex PCR; TCRdb keeps in-frame clones, though not all of them. The sample lists 90,000 to 100,000 clones, around 69% seen once, with 3.9% in the top ten. Sequenced: PBMCs. The receptor source for this set is a man aged 30 to 45 in good health and CMV-seronegative.

The rearrangement joins TRBV18 to TRBJ2-7; 10 nucleotides line up with TRBD1. The V gene end was trimmed by 5 bases and the J gene end by 5 bases; junction bases not matched to a gene: 15. The CDR3 totals 17 residues. From germline, CDR1 is KGHSH and CDR2 LQKENI. CDR3 region: CASSAAPGTGESHEQYF. In DNA form, the CDR3 reads TGTGCCAGCTCAGCGGCCCCCGGGACAGGGGAGAGCCACGAGCAGTACTTC.

This chain uses TRBV7-8 with TRBJ2-3; D perhaps matches TRBD1 (5 bases). Germline V gives CDR1 SGHVS, CDR2 FQNEAQ. Trimming removed 8 bases at V and 3 bases at J, with 9 bases between. There are 12 residues in the CDR3. CDR3 in DNA: TGTGCCAGCCACAGGTTAACAGATACGCAGTATTTT. Protein product: CASHRLTDTQYF.

This rearrangement joins TRBV13 to TRBJ2-2; 9 bases align to TRBD2. Germline V CDR1 and CDR2: PRHDT, FYEKMQ (reference sequence). With 3 bases clipped from V and 2 bases from J, the junction kept 10 bases outside the gene matches. The CDR3 is 18 residues long. The CDR3 nucleotides read TGTGCCAGCAGCTTGAGGTCTAGCGGGGATTTAAACACCGGGGAGCTGTTTTTT. It encodes CASSLRSSGDLNTGELFF.

The chain's CDR3 is CASSLVGTAGNTIYF. The CDR3 DNA follows: TGTGCCAGCAGCTTAGTTGGGACAGCTGGAAACACCATATATTTT. This rearrangement joins TRBV11-2 to TRBJ1-3, with TRBD1 identical over 7 bases. The J segment lost 2 bases and the V segment lost 1 base, leaving 2 bases of the junction unmatched. The CDR3 spans 15 residues. The germline gives CDR1 SGHAT, CDR2 FQNNGV.

The chain employs TRBV7-9 and TRBJ1-2; 12 bases align to TRBD1. The V gene end was trimmed by 3 bases and the J gene end by 4 bases; junction bases not matched to a gene: 6. The germline V gene encodes CDR1 SEHNR and CDR2 FQNEAQ (reference sequence). The CDR3 length is 16 residues. In nucleotides, the CDR3 is TGTGCCAGCAGCTTGTTAGGGACAGGGGGCACCTATGGCTACACCTTC. It codes for CASSLLGTGGTYGYTF.

J is TRBJ1-1 and V is TRBV4-1; 7 nucleotides align to TRBD1. This CDR3 contains 15 residues. J lost 2 bases, V lost 1 base, and 4 bases had no gene match. Looked up from germline, CDR1 is MGHRA and CDR2 is YSYEKL. The chain's CDR3 is CASSQGTGPNTEAFF. The CDR3 DNA follows: TGCGCCAGCAGCCAAGGGACAGGACCTAACACTGAAGCTTTCTTT.

This chain connects TRBV28 to TRBJ2-5; 9 nucleotides agree with TRBD2. The CDR3 sequence is 17 residues long. V lost 4 bases to trimming and J lost 5 bases; unmatched junction nucleotides: 14. Per germline, CDR1 MDHEN and CDR2 SYDVKM. The CDR3 DNA reads TGTGCCAGCAGTTCACCGACTAGCGGCTTTTCAATCGAGACCCAGTACTTC. Protein: CASSSPTSGFSIETQYF.

This chain connects TRBV7-3 to TRBJ1-2, with 7 nucleotides matching TRBD1. CDR1 and CDR2 (germline): SGHTA, FQGTGA. The length of the CDR3 is 13 residues. The ends lost 5 bases at V and 8 bases at J; junction bases unmatched: 8. The CDR3 nucleotides are TGTGCCAGCAGCCCCGAGGAGGGGGCGGGCTACACCTTC. Amino acid sequence: CASSPEEGAGYTF.

The chain uses TRBV5-1 and TRBJ2-2; D is unresolved. Germline CDR1 and CDR2: SGHRS and YFSETQ. This CDR3 has 14 amino acids. The germline V and J ends were trimmed by 2 bases and 0 bases, with 5 bases remaining between them. The CDR3, as DNA: TGCGCCAGCAGCTTTACAACGAACACCGGGGAGCTGTTTTTT. This codes for CASSFTTNTGELFF.

This clone was seen more than once but under ten times. The rearrangement joins TRBV20-1 to TRBJ2-3; the D is unclear. Trimming left V 6 bases short and J 4 bases short, with 8 bases between. Germline V gene data show CDR1 as DFQATT and CDR2 as SNEGSKA (reference sequence). The length of the CDR3 is 11 residues. Here the CDR3 reads CSAAVADTQYF. The DNA of the CDR3 is TGCAGTGCAGCCGTGGCAGATACGCAGTATTTT.

The gene calls are TRBV4-2 and TRBJ2-3; the D is unclear. CDR3 length: 13 amino acids. V was clipped by 5 bases and J by 6 bases, with 12 bases between them. CDR1 and CDR2 from the germline V gene are LGHNA and YNFKEQ. DNA for the CDR3: TGTGCCAGCAGCTTTTCCCCGTCGGATACGCAGTATTTT. It yields the protein CASSFSPSDTQYF.

V is TRBV5-4 and J is TRBJ1-5; tentatively, D is TRBD1 (6 bases). Germline CDR1 is SGHNT and CDR2 is YYREEE (reference sequence). Trimming cost V 3 bases and J 3 bases, with 10 bases left between them. CDR3 length: 14 amino acids. CDR3 sequence reads: CASSSDRFNQPQHF. Written as DNA, the CDR3 is TGTGCCAGCAGCTCGGACAGATTCAATCAGCCCCAGCATTTT.

This clone has more than one count but fewer than ten. CDR3 sequence: CAITRGNQHNEQFF. The CDR3 nucleotides read TGTGCCATCACCAGAGGGAATCAACACAATGAGCAGTTCTTC. J is TRBJ2-1 and V is TRBV10-3; D may be TRBD2 (5 bases). V was cut by 7 bases and J by 5 bases, with 15 bases left in between. The CDR3 length is 14 residues. Germline CDR1 and CDR2: ENHRY and SYGVKD.

This sequence joins TRBV19 and TRBJ1-6; 7 bases fit TRBD1. CDR1 is LNHDA, CDR2 SQIVND, per germline (reference sequence). J was trimmed by 0 bases and V by 6 bases; bases with no gene match: 5. The CDR3 totals 16 residues. CDR3 bases: TGTGCCAGTAGCTCCAGGGACAGCTCCTATAATTCACCCCTCCACTTT. Protein sequence: CASSSRDSSYNSPLHF.

The V gene is TRBV4-3, the J gene TRBJ1-3; 7 bases line up with TRBD1. The CDR3 totals 15 residues. CDR1 and CDR2 from the germline V gene are LGHNA and YSLEER. V was pared by 4 bases and J by 5 bases, with 8 bases of the junction left unmatched. CDR3 nucleotides: TGCGCCAGCAGCCGATCAGCAGGGGGACGAAACACCATATATTTT. This codes for CASSRSAGGRNTIYF.

This clone was counted only a few times. The chain joins TRBV5-6 to TRBJ2-7; 7 bases align to TRBD2. The CDR3 is 14 residues long. The junction had 4 bases not matched to a gene; V was cut back by 4 bases and J by 0 bases. Per the germline V gene, CDR1 is SGHDT and CDR2 is YYEEEE. As DNA, the CDR3 is TGTGCCAGCAGCACCTCTAGCGGCTCCTACGAGCAGTACTTC. Encoded protein: CASSTSSGSYEQYF.

CDR3 sequence: CASSPSGREQPQHF. In nucleotides, the CDR3 is TGTGCCAGCTCACCTTCAGGGAGGGAACAGCCCCAGCATTTT. The V call is TRBV18, the J call TRBJ1-5; D perhaps matches TRBD1 (5 bases). CDR3 size: 14 residues. Germline CDR1 is KGHSH and CDR2 is LQKENI. The V end was cut by 3 bases, the J end by 7 bases, with 13 bases between.

The V and J genes are TRBV19 and TRBJ1-2; possible D gene TRBD1, 5 bases. The CDR3 extends over 12 amino acids. In germline, CDR1 is LNHDA, CDR2 SQIVND (reference sequence). V lost 8 bases and J lost 4, with 11 bases in between. Here the CDR3 DNA reads TGTGCCAGTGGGAAAGGGGCCTATGGCTACACCTTC. Protein product: CASGKGAYGYTF.

In regard to this clone: The junction does not match germline at one end; this may be a read error. V gene TRBV7-9 combines with J gene TRBJ2-7, with D perhaps TRBD2 (6 bases). There are 16 residues in the CDR3. The germline gives CDR1 SEHNR, CDR2 FQNEAQ (reference sequence). The DNA for the CDR3 is TGTTCCAGCAGCTTAGCCCCAGGGAGGAGGACCTACGAGCAGTACTTC. Translated, it gives CSSSLAPGRRTYEQYF.

The chain recombines TRBV25-1 with TRBJ2-7, with 8 bases lining up with TRBD2. The length of the CDR3 is 15 residues. From germline, CDR1 is MGHDK and CDR2 SYGVNS. Losses at the gene ends were 8 bases for V and 0 bases for J; bases not matched to a gene: 9. CDR3 nucleotide sequence: TGTGCCAGCCTTCAGCAAAGCGGGGGCTCCTACGAGCAGTACTTC. Translation: CASLQQSGGSYEQYF.

V gene TRBV7-9 combines with J gene TRBJ2-5; the D is unclear. The tail of the sequence fits TRBJ2-7 better, so the J call may be wrong. The CDR3 is made up of 16 amino acids. CDR1 is SEHNR and CDR2 is FQNEAQ in the germline V gene (reference sequence). The CDR3 nucleotides read TGTGCCAGCAGCTTAGGTGACTCAGCCTCTAACTACGAGCAGTACTTC. It is translated as CASSLGDSASNYEQYF.

The chain employs TRBV28 and TRBJ1-5; D is uncertain. Germline loops: CDR1 MDHEN, CDR2 SYDVKM. With 2 bases removed from V and 0 bases from J, the gap between germline ends came to 8 bases. The CDR3 runs 15 residues. DNA of the CDR3: TGTGCCAGCAGTTTAACACTATATAGCAATCAGCCCCAGCATTTT. Encoded protein: CASSLTLYSNQPQHF.

The table lists this clone with a few counts. This rearrangement joins TRBV7-2 to TRBJ2-4; D is perhaps TRBD1 (6 bases). Trimming took off 5 bases at V and 0 bases at J, with 14 bases between the two ends. CDR1 and CDR2 (germline): SGHTA, FQGNSA. The CDR3 is 16 residues long. The CDR3 reads CASSAGTLLAKNIQYF. The DNA for the CDR3 is TGTGCCAGCAGCGCCGGGACACTTCTAGCCAAAAACATTCAGTACTTC. The variable domain in full, completed from reference TRBV7-2 and TRBJ2-4, reads GAGVSQSPSNKVTEKGKDVELRCDPISGHTALYWYRQSLGQGLEFLIYFQGNSAPDKSGLPSDRFSAERTGGSVSTLTIQRTQQEDSAVYLCASSAGTLLAKNIQYFGAGTRLSVL.